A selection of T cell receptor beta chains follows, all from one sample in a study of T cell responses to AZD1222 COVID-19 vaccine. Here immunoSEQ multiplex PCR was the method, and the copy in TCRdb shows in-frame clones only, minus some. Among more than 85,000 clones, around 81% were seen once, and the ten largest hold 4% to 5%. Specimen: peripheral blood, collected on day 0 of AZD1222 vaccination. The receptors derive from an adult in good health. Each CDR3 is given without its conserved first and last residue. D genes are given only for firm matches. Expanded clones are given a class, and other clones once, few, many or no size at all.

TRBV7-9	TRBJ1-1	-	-	ASSKDGTRTEAF
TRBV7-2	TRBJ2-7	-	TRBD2	ASSPPTSVYEQY
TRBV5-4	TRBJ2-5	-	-	ASSPASRETQY
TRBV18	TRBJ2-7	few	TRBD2	ASSPGTSPYEQY
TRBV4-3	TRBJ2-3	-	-	ASSQGWAEDTQY
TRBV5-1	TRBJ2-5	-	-	ASSLGGSVKETQY
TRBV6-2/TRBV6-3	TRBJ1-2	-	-	ASSYSTYGYT
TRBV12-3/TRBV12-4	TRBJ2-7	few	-	ASGFGGREQY
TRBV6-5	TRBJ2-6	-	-	ASSYGFTGANVLT
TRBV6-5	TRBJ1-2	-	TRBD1	ASRIRTGTLGYT
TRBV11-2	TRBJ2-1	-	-	ASSLELASSYNEQF
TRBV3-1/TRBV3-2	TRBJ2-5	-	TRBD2	ASSPWRGRPQETQY
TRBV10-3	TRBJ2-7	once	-	AISESYKAVPYEQY
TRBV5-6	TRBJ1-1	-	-	ASSLLQGQRTEAF
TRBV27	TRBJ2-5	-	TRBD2	ASSSRPTSEETQY
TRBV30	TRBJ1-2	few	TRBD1	AWSPHRARGLNYGYT
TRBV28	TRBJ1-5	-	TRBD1	ASSVPGQGGNQPQH
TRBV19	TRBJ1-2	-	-	ASSIGTAPYGYT
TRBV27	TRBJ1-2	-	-	ARTHWGDVYGYT
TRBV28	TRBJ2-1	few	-	ASPWIRRAGDEQF
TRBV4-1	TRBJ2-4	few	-	ASSLLNLAKNIQY
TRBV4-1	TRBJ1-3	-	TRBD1	ASSPGQGRSGNTIY
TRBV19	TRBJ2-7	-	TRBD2	ASMGLAGGIYEQY
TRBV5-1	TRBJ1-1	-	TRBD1	ASSLKGGEAF
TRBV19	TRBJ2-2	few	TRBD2	ASSIGRGALNTGELF
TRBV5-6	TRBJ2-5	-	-	ASSLVRVRGSRETQY
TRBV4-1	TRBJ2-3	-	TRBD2	ASRKTSGGDTQY
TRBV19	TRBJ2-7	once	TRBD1	ASSDRGVSNEQY
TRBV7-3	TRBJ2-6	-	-	ASSFQVDAGANVLT
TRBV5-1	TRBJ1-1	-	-	ASSFVLDKNTEAF
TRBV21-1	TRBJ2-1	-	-	ASSKFPSGEESSYNEQF
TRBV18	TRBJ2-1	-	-	ASCPSGGEQF